What follows are 8 T cell receptor beta chains derived from one specimen sequenced in a study of blood T cell repertoires in COVID-19. Sequencing was performed with immunoSEQ multiplex PCR; in TCRdb, only in-frame clones are kept and a portion is missing. The sample consists of more than 200,000 clones, about 85% of them appearing once. Source material: peripheral blood. These receptors came from a man between 60 and 75 years old with acute or convalescent COVID-19.

The chain combines TRBV6-5 with TRBJ2-7; weak D call: TRBD1 (5 bases). Germline CDR1 and CDR2: MNHEY and SVGAGI. This CDR3 spans 15 amino acids. V was shortened by 5 bases and J by 3 bases, with 17 bases between the two germline ends. For the CDR3, the DNA is TGTGCCAGCAGTAACAGGATCTGGGGTAGCTACGAGCAGTACTTC. This sequence encodes CASSNRIWGSYEQYF.

The rearrangement joins TRBV6-6 to TRBJ1-2, with a tentative D call TRBD1 (6 bases). Between the trimmed V and J ends, which lost 5 bases and 4 bases, there was a span of 26 bases. The CDR3 is 18 amino acids. Germline loops: CDR1 MNHNY, CDR2 SVGAGI (reference sequence). The CDR3 DNA follows: TGTGCCAGCAGTCAACGGAAGTTAACAGGGTCGAATTTCTATGGCTACACCTTC. It codes for CASSQRKLTGSNFYGYTF.

J is TRBJ2-1 and V is TRBV7-3; D may be TRBD2 (6 bases). V was shortened by 1 base and J by 0 bases, with 10 bases between the two germline ends. Per germline, CDR1 SGHTA and CDR2 FQGTGA. CDR3 size: 16 residues. The CDR3 here is CASSLNAGFSYNEQFF. CDR3 DNA sequence: TGTGCCAGCAGCTTAAACGCGGGATTCTCCTACAATGAGCAGTTCTTC.

This clone appeared a single time. This chain uses TRBV28 with TRBJ2-1; perhaps TRBD1 as D (6 bases). The CDR3 runs to 14 residues. Trimming took off 3 bases at V and 4 bases at J, with 10 bases between the two ends. Germline V CDR1 and CDR2: MDHEN, SYDVKM. CDR3 loop: CASSLTGTYNEQFF. CDR3 nucleotides: TGTGCCAGCAGTTTGACAGGTACTTACAATGAGCAGTTCTTC.

The chain couples TRBV4-3 to TRBJ1-2, with D possibly being TRBD1 (5 bases). Trimming took off 0 bases at V and 2 bases at J, with 16 bases between the two ends. Germline V CDR1 and CDR2: LGHNA, YSLEER. This CDR3 comprises 17 residues. The CDR3 DNA follows: TGCGCCAGCAGCCAAGAAAGGTCAGGGCCGGGCAACTATGGCTACACCTTC. Translated, it gives CASSQERSGPGNYGYTF.

Here the CDR3 reads CASSQDRQGYYNEQFF. CDR3 nucleotide sequence: TGTGCCAGCAGCCAAGATCGGCAGGGATACTACAATGAGCAGTTCTTC. The rearrangement joins TRBV14 to TRBJ2-1, with D perhaps matching TRBD1 (5 bases). Trimming took 0 bases from V and 3 from J, leaving 12 bases between them. CDR1 SGHDN and CDR2 FVKESK come from the germline V gene. The CDR3 is 16 residues long.

The chain links TRBV6-2 or TRBV6-3 to TRBJ2-1; TRBD2 agrees at 8 bases. CDR1 is MNHEY, CDR2 SVGEGT, per germline. The CDR3 covers 15 residues. J gave up 9 bases and V 5 bases, and 12 bases lay outside the gene matches. The CDR3 is CASSRDSIAGREQFF. CDR3 nucleotides: TGTGCCAGCAGTCGGGACTCGATAGCGGGGCGTGAGCAGTTCTTC.

The chain has TRBV20-1 and TRBJ1-6; maybe TRBD1 (6 bases). The CDR3 covers 11 residues. V was pared by 6 bases and J by 12 bases, with 12 bases between. Germline values: CDR1 DFQATT, CDR2 SNEGSKA (reference sequence). The CDR3 nucleotides are TGCAGTGCCACAGGGAAAGGACCCCTCCACTTT. Amino acids: CSATGKGPLHF.